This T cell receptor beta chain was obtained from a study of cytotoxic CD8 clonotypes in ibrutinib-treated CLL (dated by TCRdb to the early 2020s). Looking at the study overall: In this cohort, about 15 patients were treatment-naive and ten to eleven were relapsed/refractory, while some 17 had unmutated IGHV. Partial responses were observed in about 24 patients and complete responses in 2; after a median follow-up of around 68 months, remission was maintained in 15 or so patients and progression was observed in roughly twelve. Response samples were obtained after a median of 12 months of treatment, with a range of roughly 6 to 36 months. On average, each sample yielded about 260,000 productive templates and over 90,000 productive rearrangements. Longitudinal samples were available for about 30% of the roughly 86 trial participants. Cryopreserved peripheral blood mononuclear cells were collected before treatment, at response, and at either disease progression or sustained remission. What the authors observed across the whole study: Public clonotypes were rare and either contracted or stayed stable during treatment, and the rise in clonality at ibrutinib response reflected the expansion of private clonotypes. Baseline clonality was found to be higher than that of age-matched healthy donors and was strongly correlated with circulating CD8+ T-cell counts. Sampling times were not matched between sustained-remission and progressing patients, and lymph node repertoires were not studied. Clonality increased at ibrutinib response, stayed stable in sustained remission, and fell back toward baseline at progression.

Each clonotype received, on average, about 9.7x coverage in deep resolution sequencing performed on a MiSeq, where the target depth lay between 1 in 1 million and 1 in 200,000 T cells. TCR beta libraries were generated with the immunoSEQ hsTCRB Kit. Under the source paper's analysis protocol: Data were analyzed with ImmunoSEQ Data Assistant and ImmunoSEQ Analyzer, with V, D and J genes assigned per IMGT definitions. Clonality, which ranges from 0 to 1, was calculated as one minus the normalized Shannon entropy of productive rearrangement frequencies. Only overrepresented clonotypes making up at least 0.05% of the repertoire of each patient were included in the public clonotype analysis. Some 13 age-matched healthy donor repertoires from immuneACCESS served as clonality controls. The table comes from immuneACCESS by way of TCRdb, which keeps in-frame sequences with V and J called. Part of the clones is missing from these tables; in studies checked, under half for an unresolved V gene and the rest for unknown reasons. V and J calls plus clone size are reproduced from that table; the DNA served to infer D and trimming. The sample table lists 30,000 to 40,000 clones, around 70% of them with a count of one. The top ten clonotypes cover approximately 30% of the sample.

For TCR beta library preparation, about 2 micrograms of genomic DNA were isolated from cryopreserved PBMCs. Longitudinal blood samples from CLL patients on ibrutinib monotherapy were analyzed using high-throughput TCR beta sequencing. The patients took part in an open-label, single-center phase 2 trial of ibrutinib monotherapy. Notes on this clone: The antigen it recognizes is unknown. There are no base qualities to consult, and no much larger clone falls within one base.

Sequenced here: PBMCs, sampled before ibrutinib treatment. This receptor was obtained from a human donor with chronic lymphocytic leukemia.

The CDR3 here reads CASSPDRVGLGNTIYF. The nucleotide sequence reads as follows: TGTGCCAGCTCACCGGACAGGGTGGGACTTGGAAACACCATATATTTT. This chain joins TRBV18 to TRBJ1-3; 8 central bases correspond to TRBD1. Taken from the germline V gene, the CDR1 and CDR2 loops are KGHSH and LQKENI. The CDR3 sequence holds 16 residues, the cysteine and phenylalanine included. Solely the CDR3 DNA is kept, with 48 bases framed from the first base. Trimming takes 3 bases off V and 3 bases off J; junction bases not matched to a gene: 7.